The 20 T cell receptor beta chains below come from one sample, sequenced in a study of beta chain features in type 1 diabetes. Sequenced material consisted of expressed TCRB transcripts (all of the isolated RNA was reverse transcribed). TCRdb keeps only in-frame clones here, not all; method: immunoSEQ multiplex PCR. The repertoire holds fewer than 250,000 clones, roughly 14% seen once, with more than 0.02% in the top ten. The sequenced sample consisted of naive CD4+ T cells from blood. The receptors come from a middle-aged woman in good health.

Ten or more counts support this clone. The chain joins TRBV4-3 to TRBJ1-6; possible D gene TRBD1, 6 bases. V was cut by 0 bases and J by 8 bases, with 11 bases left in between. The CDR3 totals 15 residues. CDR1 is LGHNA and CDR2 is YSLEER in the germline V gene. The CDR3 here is CASSQEVQGYSPLHF. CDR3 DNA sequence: TGCGCCAGCAGCCAAGAAGTACAGGGTTATTCACCCCTCCACTTT.

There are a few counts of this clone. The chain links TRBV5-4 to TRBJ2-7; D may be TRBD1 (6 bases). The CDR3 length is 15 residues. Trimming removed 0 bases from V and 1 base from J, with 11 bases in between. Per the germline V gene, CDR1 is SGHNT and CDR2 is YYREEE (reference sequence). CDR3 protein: CASSLGSGVSYEQYF. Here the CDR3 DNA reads TGTGCCAGCAGCTTGGGTTCAGGGGTTTCCTACGAGCAGTACTTC.

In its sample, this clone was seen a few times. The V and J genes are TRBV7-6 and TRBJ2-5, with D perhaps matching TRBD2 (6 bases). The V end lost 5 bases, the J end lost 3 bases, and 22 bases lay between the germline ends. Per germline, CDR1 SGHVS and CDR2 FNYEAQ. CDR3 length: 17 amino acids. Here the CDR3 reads CASSTGVLSGFEETQYF. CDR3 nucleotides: TGTGCCAGCAGCACGGGGGTCCTTAGCGGCTTTGAAGAGACCCAGTACTTC.

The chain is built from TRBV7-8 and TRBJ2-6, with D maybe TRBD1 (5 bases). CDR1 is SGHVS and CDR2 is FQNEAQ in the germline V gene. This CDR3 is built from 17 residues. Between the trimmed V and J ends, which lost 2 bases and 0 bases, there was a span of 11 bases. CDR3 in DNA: TGTGCCAGCAGCTTAACAGGACAACGCTCTGGGGCCAACGTCCTGACTTTC. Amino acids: CASSLTGQRSGANVLTF.

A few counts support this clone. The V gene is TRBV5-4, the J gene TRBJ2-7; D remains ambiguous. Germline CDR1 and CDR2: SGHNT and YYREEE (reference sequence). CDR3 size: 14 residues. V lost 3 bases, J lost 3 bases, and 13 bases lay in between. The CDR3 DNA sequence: TGTGCCAGCAGCTCCCCGGCCTCTAGCTACGAGCAGTACTTC. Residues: CASSSPASSYEQYF.

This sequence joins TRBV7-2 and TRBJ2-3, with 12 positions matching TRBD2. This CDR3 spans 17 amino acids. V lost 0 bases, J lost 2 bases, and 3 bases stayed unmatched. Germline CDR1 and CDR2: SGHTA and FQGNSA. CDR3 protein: CASSLALAGGNTDTQYF. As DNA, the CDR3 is TGTGCCAGCAGCTTAGCGCTAGCGGGGGGGAACACAGATACGCAGTATTTT.

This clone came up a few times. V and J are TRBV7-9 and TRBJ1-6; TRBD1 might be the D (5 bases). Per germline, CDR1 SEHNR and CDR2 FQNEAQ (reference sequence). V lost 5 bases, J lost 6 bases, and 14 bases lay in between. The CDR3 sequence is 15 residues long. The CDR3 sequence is CASSLRGDSNSPLHF. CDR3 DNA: TGTGCCAGCAGCCTACGAGGGGACTCTAATTCACCCCTCCACTTT.

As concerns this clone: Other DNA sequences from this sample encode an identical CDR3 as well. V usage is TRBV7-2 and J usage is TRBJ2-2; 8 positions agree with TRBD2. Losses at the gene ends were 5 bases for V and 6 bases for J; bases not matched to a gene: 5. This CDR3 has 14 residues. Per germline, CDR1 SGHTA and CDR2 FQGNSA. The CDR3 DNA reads TGTGCCAGCAGCCTGGCGGGGGGAGCCGGGGAGCTGTTTTTT. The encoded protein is CASSLAGGAGELFF.

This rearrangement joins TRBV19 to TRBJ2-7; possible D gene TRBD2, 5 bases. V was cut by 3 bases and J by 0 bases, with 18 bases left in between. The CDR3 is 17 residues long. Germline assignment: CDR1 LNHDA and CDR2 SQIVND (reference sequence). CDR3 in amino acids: CASSIIGWTGVSYEQYF. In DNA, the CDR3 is TGTGCCAGTAGTATTATTGGTTGGACTGGGGTCTCCTACGAGCAGTACTTC.

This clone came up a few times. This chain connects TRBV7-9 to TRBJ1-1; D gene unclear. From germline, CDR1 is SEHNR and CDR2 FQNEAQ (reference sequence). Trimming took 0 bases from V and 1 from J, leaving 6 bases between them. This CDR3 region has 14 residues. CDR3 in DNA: TGTGCCAGCAGCTTAGCGCAGGAGAACACTGAAGCTTTCTTT. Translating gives CASSLAQENTEAFF.

The DNA of the CDR3 is TGTGCCAGCAGTTTCTCTTACACCAGCTCCTACGAGCAGTACTTC. This gives the protein CASSFSYTSSYEQYF. The chain carries TRBV6-5 and TRBJ2-7; D is uncertain. This CDR3 comprises 15 residues. V was pared by 4 bases and J by 0 bases, with 13 bases between. CDR1 and CDR2 (germline): MNHEY, SVGAGI.

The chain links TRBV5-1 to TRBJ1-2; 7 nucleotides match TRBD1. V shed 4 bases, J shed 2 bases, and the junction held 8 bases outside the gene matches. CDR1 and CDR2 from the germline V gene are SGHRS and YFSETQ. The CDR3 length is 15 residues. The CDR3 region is CASSLQGDYNYGYTF. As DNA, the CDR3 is TGCGCCAGCAGCCTCCAGGGGGATTACAACTATGGCTACACCTTC.

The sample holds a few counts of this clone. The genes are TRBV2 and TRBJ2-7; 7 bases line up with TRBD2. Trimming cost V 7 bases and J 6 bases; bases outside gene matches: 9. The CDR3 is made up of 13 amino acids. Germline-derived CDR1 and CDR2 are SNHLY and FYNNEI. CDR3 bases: TGTGCCAGCAACCGGGACCCTAGCGGCGAGCAGTACTTC. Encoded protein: CASNRDPSGEQYF.

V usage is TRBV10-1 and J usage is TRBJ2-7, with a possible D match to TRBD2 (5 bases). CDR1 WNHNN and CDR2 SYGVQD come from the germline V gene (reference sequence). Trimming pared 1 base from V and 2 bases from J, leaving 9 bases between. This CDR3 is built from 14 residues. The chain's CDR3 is CASSEWRVPYEQYF. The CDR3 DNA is TGCGCCAGCAGTGAGTGGCGGGTTCCCTACGAGCAGTACTTC.

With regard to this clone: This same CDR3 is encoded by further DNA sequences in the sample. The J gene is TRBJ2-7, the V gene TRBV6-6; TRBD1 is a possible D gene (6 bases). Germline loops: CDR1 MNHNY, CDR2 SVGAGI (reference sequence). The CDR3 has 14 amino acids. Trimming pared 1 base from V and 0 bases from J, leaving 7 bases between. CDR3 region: CASSYLDSSYEQYF. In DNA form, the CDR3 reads TGTGCCAGCAGTTACTTGGACAGCTCCTACGAGCAGTACTTC.

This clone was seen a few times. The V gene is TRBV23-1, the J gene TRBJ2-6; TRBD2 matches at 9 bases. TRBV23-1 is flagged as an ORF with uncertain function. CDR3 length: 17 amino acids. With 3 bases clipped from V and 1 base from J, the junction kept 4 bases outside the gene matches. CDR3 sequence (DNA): TGCGCCAGCAGTCAGCCTAGCGGGGCGTCTGGGGCCAACGTCCTGACTTTC. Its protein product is CASSQPSGASGANVLTF.

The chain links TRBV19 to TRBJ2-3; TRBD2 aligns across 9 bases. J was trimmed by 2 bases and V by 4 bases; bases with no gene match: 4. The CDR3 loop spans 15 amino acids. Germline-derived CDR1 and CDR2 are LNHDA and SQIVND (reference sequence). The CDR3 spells CASSTSGANTDTQYF. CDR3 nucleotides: TGTGCCAGTAGTACTAGCGGGGCTAACACAGATACGCAGTATTTT.

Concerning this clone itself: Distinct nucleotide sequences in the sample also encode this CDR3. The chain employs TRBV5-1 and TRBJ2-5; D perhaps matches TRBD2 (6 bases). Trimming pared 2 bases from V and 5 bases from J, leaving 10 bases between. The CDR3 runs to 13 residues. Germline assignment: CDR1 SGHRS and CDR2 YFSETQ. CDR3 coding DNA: TGCGCCAGCAGCTTAGCGGCGGGGGAGACCCAGTACTTC. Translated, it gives CASSLAAGETQYF.

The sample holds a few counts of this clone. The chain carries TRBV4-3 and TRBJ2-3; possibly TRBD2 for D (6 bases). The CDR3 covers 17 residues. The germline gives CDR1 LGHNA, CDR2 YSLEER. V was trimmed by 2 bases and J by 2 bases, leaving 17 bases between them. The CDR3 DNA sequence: TGCGCCAGCAGCCAAAACCCGGCTAGCGAACCCACAGATACGCAGTATTTT. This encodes CASSQNPASEPTDTQYF.

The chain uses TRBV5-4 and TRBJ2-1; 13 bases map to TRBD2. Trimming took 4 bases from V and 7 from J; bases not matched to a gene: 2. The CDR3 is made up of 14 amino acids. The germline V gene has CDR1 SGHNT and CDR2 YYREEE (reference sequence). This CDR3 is CASSTTSGGNEQFF. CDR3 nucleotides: TGTGCCAGCAGCACGACTAGCGGGGGGAATGAGCAGTTCTTC.